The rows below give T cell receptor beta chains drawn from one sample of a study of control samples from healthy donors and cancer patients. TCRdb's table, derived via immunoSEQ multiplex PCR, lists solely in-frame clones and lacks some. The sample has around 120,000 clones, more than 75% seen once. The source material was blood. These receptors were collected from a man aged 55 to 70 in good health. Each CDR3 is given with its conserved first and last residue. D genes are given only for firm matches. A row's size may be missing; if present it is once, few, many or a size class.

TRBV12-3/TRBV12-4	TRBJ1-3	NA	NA	CASSTHGNTIYF	TGTGCCAGCAGTACACATGGAAACACCATATATTTT
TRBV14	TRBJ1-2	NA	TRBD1	CASSGGQGYGYTF	TGTGCCAGCAGCGGCGGACAGGGGTATGGCTACACCTTC
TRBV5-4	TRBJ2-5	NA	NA	CASSRRSTYQETQYF	TGTGCCAGCAGCAGGAGGAGTACGTACCAAGAGACCCAGTACTTC
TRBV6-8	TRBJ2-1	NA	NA	CASRYRDKYNEQFF	TGTGCCAGCAGATACCGGGACAAATACAATGAGCAGTTCTTC
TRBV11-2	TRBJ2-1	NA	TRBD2	CASSSGLAGSMFF	TGTGCCAGCAGCTCCGGACTAGCGGGAAGTATGTTCTTC
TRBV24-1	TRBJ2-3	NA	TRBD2	CATSDPLSGDYEYF	TGTGCCACCAGTGACCCACTCTCCGGGGACTATGAGTATTTT
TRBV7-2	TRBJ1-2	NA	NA	CASSPDRFGYTF	TGTGCCAGCAGCCCAGACAGGTTTGGCTACACCTTC
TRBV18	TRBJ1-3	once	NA	CASSLGTGSGNTIYF	TGTGCCAGCTCCCTTGGGACGGGCTCTGGAAACACCATATATTTT
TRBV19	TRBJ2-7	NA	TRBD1	CASGPFDGTGTYEQYF	TGTGCCAGTGGCCCCTTTGACGGGACAGGGACCTACGAGCAGTACTTC
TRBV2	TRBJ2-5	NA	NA	CASHRQETQYF	TGTGCCAGCCACAGGCAAGAGACCCAGTACTTC
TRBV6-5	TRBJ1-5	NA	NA	CASRTLEQPQHF	TGTGCCAGCAGGACCCTCGAGCAGCCCCAGCATTTT
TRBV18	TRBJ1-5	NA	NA	CASSPPQGSNQPQHF	TGTGCCAGCTCACCCCCGCAGGGGAGCAATCAGCCCCAGCATTTT
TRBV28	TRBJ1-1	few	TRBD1	CASRRTGGTEAFF	TGTGCCAGCAGACGAACAGGGGGCACTGAAGCTTTCTTT
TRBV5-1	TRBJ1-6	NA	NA	CASSLGGVNSPLHF	TGCGCCAGCAGCTTAGGGGGTGTAAATTCACCCCTCCACTTT
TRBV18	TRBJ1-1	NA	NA	CASSPVYMNTEAFF	TGTGCCAGCTCACCAGTCTACATGAACACTGAAGCTTTCTTT
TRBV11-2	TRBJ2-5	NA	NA	CASSVTPGHETQYF	TGTGCCAGCAGCGTAACGCCAGGGCATGAGACCCAGTACTTC
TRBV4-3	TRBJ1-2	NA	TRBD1	CASSQDLAGGTGYTF	TGCGCCAGCAGCCAAGATTTGGCAGGGGGAACGGGCTACACCTTC
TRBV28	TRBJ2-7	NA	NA	CASSSRGPTSNEQYF	TGTGCCAGCAGTTCCCGTGGGCCCACCAGCAACGAGCAGTACTTC